This T cell receptor beta chain stems from a study of PD-1 blockade in classical Hodgkin lymphoma. Regarding the study as a whole: Those starting nivolumab under 1 year post-ASCT were excluded. Factors driving the repertoire differences, possibly disease activity or prior therapy, remain undefined.

TCRdb's table, derived via immunoSEQ multiplex PCR, lists solely in-frame clones and lacks some. The profile shows tens of thousands of clones, 80% of them singletons. Time point specified: cycle 4 day 1 (C4D1), after more than 5 weeks of nivolumab. In every patient, relapse followed autologous stem cell transplantation, while exposure to brentuximab vedotin differed. Magnetic negative selection was used to purify CD4+ T cells from thawed PBMCs. Best responses included complete response and partial response; otherwise, the best response was progressive disease. Concerning this clone itself: Its antigen remains unknown.

Trimming at V came to 5 bases and at J to 5 bases, leaving 5 bases not matched to a gene. Germline V lookup: CDR1 SGHRS, CDR2 YFSETQ. The CDR3 runs 13 residues. This clonotype originated in a human donor with classical Hodgkin lymphoma. The chain employs TRBV5-1 and TRBJ1-1; 8 bases are shared with TRBD1. Sequences were derived from CD4+ T cells from blood, sampled before the fourth cycle of nivolumab. In nucleotides, the CDR3 is TGCGCCAGCAGGAAGACAGGGGTGACTGAAGCTTTCTTT. Protein: CASRKTGVTEAFF.